These 31 T cell receptor beta chains came from one sample sequenced in a study of cytomegalovirus exposure and HLA in healthy donors. Assay: immunoSEQ multiplex PCR; the TCRdb copy retains only in-frame clones and omits some. This sample has some 130,000 clones, with roughly four fifths found just once. Sample: PBMCs. The receptors stem from a man aged 25 to 40 in good health and CMV-seropositive.

The rearrangement joins TRBV5-1 to TRBJ2-7; 9 nucleotides agree with TRBD2. The CDR3 spans 16 residues. V shed 0 bases and J 3 bases; nucleotides not matched to a gene: 7. Per germline, CDR1 SGHRS and CDR2 YFSETQ. Written as DNA, the CDR3 is TGCGCCAGCAGCTTGGAGGGTCTAGCGGGAAACTACGAGCAGTACTTC. Its translation is CASSLEGLAGNYEQYF.

This chain links TRBV9 with TRBJ2-1; 8 bases align to TRBD2. CDR1 is SGDLS and CDR2 is YYNGEE in the germline V gene. V dropped 2 bases and J dropped 0; count of bases not matched to a gene: 4. The CDR3 totals 16 residues. CDR3 DNA sequence: TGTGCCAGCAGCGTTTTAGCGGGGAGCTCCTACAATGAGCAGTTCTTC. Encoded protein: CASSVLAGSSYNEQFF.

This sequence joins TRBV9 and TRBJ1-2; D gene uncertain. The CDR3 totals 13 residues. Between the trimmed V and J ends, which lost 3 bases and 7 bases, there was a span of 13 bases. Per germline, CDR1 SGDLS and CDR2 YYNGEE. The CDR3 bases are TGTGCCAGCAGCGCAGAGGGTTACGGTGGCTACACCTTC. As protein: CASSAEGYGGYTF. Variable domain in full (rest from reference TRBV9 and TRBJ1-2): DSGVTQTPKHLITATGQRVTLRCSPRSGDLSVYWYQQSLDQGLQFLIQYYNGEERAKGNILERFSAQQFPDLHSELNLSSLELGDSALYFCASSAEGYGGYTFGSGTRLTVV.

The V gene is TRBV27, the J gene TRBJ1-2; D remains ambiguous. The CDR3 length is 18 residues. Between the trimmed V and J ends, which lost 1 base and 0 bases, there was a span of 18 bases. Germline V lookup: CDR1 MNHEY, CDR2 SMNVEV (reference sequence). This CDR3 reads CASSLFSTRTGSNYGYTF. For the CDR3, the DNA is TGTGCCAGCAGTTTATTCTCGACGAGAACGGGTTCTAACTATGGCTACACCTTC.

The CDR3: CASSFTAGRDTDTQYF. CDR3 in DNA: TGCGCCAGCAGCTTTACGGCCGGGCGGGACACAGATACGCAGTATTTT. The V and J genes are TRBV5-1 and TRBJ2-3, with TRBD2 as a possible D gene (6 bases). Per germline, CDR1 SGHRS and CDR2 YFSETQ. CDR3 length: 16 residues. V shed 2 bases and J shed 2 bases, with 15 bases lying between them.

The V gene is TRBV11-2, the J gene TRBJ2-5; 10 positions agree with TRBD2. The germline CDR1 and CDR2 sequences are SGHAT and FQNNGV. The CDR3 spans 16 residues. V was pared by 3 bases and J by 5 bases, with 9 bases of the junction left unmatched. The CDR3 DNA reads as TGTGCCAGCAGCTTTGCTAGCGGGAGTCAGGGTGAGACCCAGTACTTC. Translated, it gives CASSFASGSQGETQYF.

This clone was detected only a few times. The rearrangement links TRBV5-1 to TRBJ1-4; D gene unclear. Trimming pared 1 base from V and 2 bases from J, leaving 3 bases between. The CDR3 is 13 amino acids. Germline CDR1 reads SGHRS; CDR2 reads YFSETQ. This chain's CDR3 is CASSLSTNEKLFF. Here the CDR3 DNA reads TGCGCCAGCAGCTTGTCTACTAATGAAAAACTGTTTTTT.

This clone was seen just once. CDR3 sequence (DNA): TGTGCCAGCAGCCACACATTGGTTAGCGCCCTGGGCCCAGATACGCAGTATTTT. It is translated as CASSHTLVSALGPDTQYF. The chain links TRBV4-2 to TRBJ2-3, with a tentative D call TRBD2 (5 bases). Germline V gene sequence: CDR1 LGHNA, CDR2 YNFKEQ. V lost 3 bases and J lost 4, with 23 bases in between. The length of the CDR3 is 18 residues.

In DNA form, the CDR3 reads TGCAGCGTTGAAGACGCGGGGTCGGGGTTGCGCGAGCAGTACTTC. Residues: CSVEDAGSGLREQYF. This chain uses TRBV29-1 with TRBJ2-7; perhaps TRBD2 as D (6 bases). There are 15 residues in the CDR3. Germline CDR1 is SQVTM and CDR2 is ANQGSEA. V dropped 0 bases and J dropped 6 bases, with 18 bases sitting between them.

This chain joins TRBV2 and TRBJ2-7; 9 bases are a match to TRBD1. V shed 5 bases and J 2 bases; nucleotides not matched to a gene: 10. This CDR3 is built from 16 residues. Germline V gene sequence: CDR1 SNHLY, CDR2 FYNNEI. This CDR3 is CASSRDRDGPPYEQYF. CDR3 nucleotides: TGTGCCAGCAGTCGGGACAGGGACGGTCCCCCCTACGAGCAGTACTTC. The full variable domain, its missing parts supplied by reference TRBV2 and TRBJ2-7, is EPEVTQTPSHQVTQMGQEVILRCVPISNHLYFYWYRQILGQKVEFLVSFYNNEISEKSEIFDDQFSVERPDGSNFTLKIRSTKLEDSAMYFCASSRDRDGPPYEQYFGPGTRLTVT.

The gene calls are TRBV7-7 and TRBJ2-1; perhaps TRBD1 as D (6 bases). The germline V and J ends were trimmed by 5 bases and 3 bases, with 8 bases remaining between them. The CDR3 spans 13 residues. Germline CDR1 SSHAT, CDR2 FNYEAQ (reference sequence). CDR3 loop: CASSPQGYNEQFF. The DNA for the CDR3 is TGTGCCAGCAGCCCACAGGGCTACAATGAGCAGTTCTTC. Variable domain in full (rest from reference TRBV7-7 and TRBJ2-1): GAGVSQSPRYKVTKRGQDVTLRCDPISSHATLYWYQQALGQGPEFLTYFNYEAQPDKSGLPSDRFSAERPEGSISTLTIQRTEQRDSAMYRCASSPQGYNEQFFGPGTRLTVL.

The chain is built from TRBV7-3 and TRBJ2-2; D perhaps matches TRBD1 (6 bases). Trimming left V 4 bases short and J 5 bases short, with 11 bases between. Per the germline V gene, CDR1 is SGHTA and CDR2 is FQGTGA. There are 14 residues in the CDR3. CDR3 bases: TGTGCCAGCAGCTCCCCCAGGGGAACCGGGGAGCTGTTTTTT. Its translation is CASSSPRGTGELFF.

This sequence joins TRBV6-1 and TRBJ1-2; D is uncertain. The CDR3 totals 15 residues. V shed 0 bases and J shed 1 base, with 9 bases lying between them. From germline, CDR1 is MNHNS and CDR2 SASEGT. In DNA form, the CDR3 reads TGTGCCAGCAGTGAAGCCGTCGGTCTTAACTATGGCTACACCTTC. It specifies CASSEAVGLNYGYTF.

The chain is built from TRBV5-1 and TRBJ2-3, with 8 bases lining up with TRBD1. Germline CDR1 SGHRS, CDR2 YFSETQ. With 3 bases clipped from V and 3 bases from J, the junction kept 6 bases outside the gene matches. The CDR3 length is 15 residues. CDR3 DNA sequence: TGCGCCAGCAGCTACCAGGGGGCCCGGACAGATACGCAGTATTTT. Amino acids: CASSYQGARTDTQYF.

This clone was seen only a few times. The chain couples TRBV9 to TRBJ2-7, with TRBD1 matching over 9 bases. Germline trimming cut 4 bases from V and 7 bases from J; bases unmatched to any gene: 6. The CDR3 has 13 amino acids. Germline V gives CDR1 SGDLS, CDR2 YYNGEE. CDR3 sequence reads: CASSIRGQGEQYF. The CDR3 DNA follows: TGTGCCAGCAGCATTAGGGGACAGGGAGAGCAGTACTTC.

Only a few counts were recorded for this clone. The chain joins TRBV10-3 to TRBJ2-7, with TRBD1 matching 9 bases. The CDR3 contains 14 residues. V was clipped by 10 bases and J by 7 bases; unmatched bases: 14. Germline CDR1 is ENHRY and CDR2 is SYGVKD. The DNA of the CDR3 is TGTGCCACCCTACCGGGACAGGGATCCGGGGAGCAGTACTTC. Translation gives CATLPGQGSGEQYF.

The V gene is TRBV5-6, the J gene TRBJ1-4, with TRBD1 matching 9 bases. Germline V gene data show CDR1 as SGHDT and CDR2 as YYEEEE. Trimming cost V 4 bases and J 8 bases; bases outside gene matches: 9. CDR3 length: 15 residues. Written as DNA, the CDR3 is TGTGCCAGCAGCCGGGTGACAGGGGGTCTGGAAAAACTGTTTTTT. It specifies CASSRVTGGLEKLFF.

V is TRBV27 and J is TRBJ1-3; TRBD1 might be the D (5 bases). The CDR3 spans 13 residues. Between the trimmed V and J ends, which lost 9 bases and 0 bases, there was a span of 9 bases. CDR1 and CDR2 from the germline V gene are MNHEY and SMNVEV (reference sequence). CDR3 sequence: CASQGSSGNTIYF. The CDR3 nucleotides read TGTGCCAGTCAGGGTAGCTCTGGAAACACCATATATTTT.

V usage is TRBV9 and J usage is TRBJ2-1, with TRBD2 matching over 12 bases. In germline, CDR1 is SGDLS, CDR2 YYNGEE. V lost 3 bases, J lost 9 bases, and 10 bases stayed unmatched. This CDR3 has 16 amino acids. The CDR3 here is CASSALTSGRRGEQFF. CDR3 DNA: TGTGCCAGCAGCGCCCTTACTAGCGGGAGGCGGGGTGAGCAGTTCTTC. Based on the CDR3 plus reference TRBV9 and TRBJ2-1, the full variable domain is DSGVTQTPKHLITATGQRVTLRCSPRSGDLSVYWYQQSLDQGLQFLIQYYNGEERAKGNILERFSAQQFPDLHSELNLSSLELGDSALYFCASSALTSGRRGEQFFGPGTRLTVL.

The chain combines TRBV21-1 with TRBJ2-1; the DNA was not compared with TRBD2, the D call given in the table. TRBV21-1 is tagged as a pseudogene. This CDR3 has 15 residues. CDR3 bases: TGTGCCAGCAGCAAACCCCTAGCGGGGGACAATGAGCAGTTCTTC. Translation: CASSKPLAGDNEQFF.

CDR3: CASSQDWTASYEQYF. The CDR3 coding sequence is TGCGCCAGCAGCCAAGATTGGACAGCATCCTACGAGCAGTACTTC. This chain joins TRBV4-3 and TRBJ2-7; tentatively, D is TRBD1 (6 bases). Germline V lookup: CDR1 LGHNA, CDR2 YSLEER. V was clipped by 0 bases and J by 1 base, with 10 bases between them. This CDR3 has 15 amino acids.

This clone was seen a few times. The J gene is TRBJ2-1, the V gene TRBV19, with TRBD1 identical over 9 bases. This CDR3 has 15 amino acids. V dropped 7 bases and J dropped 2; count of bases not matched to a gene: 6. Germline CDR1 is LNHDA and CDR2 is SQIVND (reference sequence). The CDR3 sequence is CASNQGTGPYNEQFF. CDR3 nucleotides: TGTGCCAGTAACCAGGGGACAGGGCCCTACAATGAGCAGTTCTTC. The whole variable domain, filled in from reference TRBV19 and TRBJ2-1, reads DGGITQSPKYLFRKEGQNVTLSCEQNLNHDAMYWYRQDPGQGLRLIYYSQIVNDFQKGDIAEGYSVSREKKESFPLTVTSAQKNPTAFYLCASNQGTGPYNEQFFGPGTRLTVL.

The rearrangement joins TRBV2 to TRBJ2-7; the match to TRBD1 covers 8 bases. CDR3 length equals 14 residues. CDR1 is SNHLY and CDR2 is FYNNEI in the germline V gene. The ends lost 4 bases at V and 2 bases at J; junction bases unmatched: 4. The CDR3 protein is CASSGNRGAYEQYF. Written as DNA, the CDR3 is TGTGCCAGCAGTGGAAACAGGGGGGCCTACGAGCAGTACTTC.

This sequence joins TRBV7-2 and TRBJ2-2, with TRBD2 identical over 12 bases. V lost 5 bases, J lost 3 bases, and 4 bases stayed unmatched. This CDR3 is 16 amino acids long. Per germline, CDR1 SGHTA and CDR2 FQGNSA. The CDR3 protein is CASSDGLAGYTGELFF. CDR3 in DNA: TGTGCCAGCAGCGACGGACTAGCGGGGTACACCGGGGAGCTGTTTTTT.

The V call is TRBV5-1, the J call TRBJ1-2; D is undetermined. Trimming removed 4 bases at V and 4 bases at J, with 14 bases between. CDR1 is SGHRS and CDR2 is YFSETQ in the germline V gene. The CDR3 is 14 residues long. CDR3 DNA: TGCGCCAGCAGCGGTGACTGGAACCGCTATGGCTACACCTTC. Amino acids: CASSGDWNRYGYTF. The whole variable domain, filled in from reference TRBV5-1 and TRBJ1-2, reads KAGVTQTPRYLIKTRGQQVTLSCSPISGHRSVSWYQQTPGQGLQFLFEYFSETQRNKGNFPGRFSGRQFSNSRSEMNVSTLELGDSALYLCASSGDWNRYGYTFGSGTRLTVV.

The CDR3 coding sequence is TGTGCCACCCTCCGCGGACAGGGGCAGGACGGGGAGCTGTTTTTT. Translating gives CATLRGQGQDGELFF. The chain joins TRBV10-3 to TRBJ2-2; TRBD1 matches 9 bases. V was clipped by 10 bases and J by 7 bases; unmatched bases: 13. The CDR3 is made up of 15 amino acids. CDR1 and CDR2 from the germline V gene are ENHRY and SYGVKD.

This chain links TRBV5-6 with TRBJ1-1; tentative D call: TRBD1 (5 bases). CDR1 and CDR2 from the germline V gene are SGHDT and YYEEEE. The length of the CDR3 is 16 residues. V was cut by 4 bases and J by 0 bases, with 16 bases left in between. CDR3 DNA sequence: TGTGCCAGCAGCCCGGCTACAGGCAGCATGAACACTGAAGCTTTCTTT. Its protein is CASSPATGSMNTEAFF.

The CDR3 loop reads CASSTTGSGNQPQHF. The CDR3 nucleotides are TGCGCCAGCAGCACGACAGGGAGTGGCAATCAGCCCCAGCATTTT. The chain joins TRBV10-2 to TRBJ1-5; 7 bases are shared with TRBD1. V lost 6 bases, J lost 2 bases, and 7 bases stayed unmatched. The V gene's germline CDR1 is WSHSY and CDR2 SAAADI. The CDR3 sequence is 15 residues long.

The J gene is TRBJ2-1, the V gene TRBV6-6; D perhaps matches TRBD1 (5 bases). Trimming took 2 bases from V and 1 from J, leaving 6 bases between them. CDR3 size: 14 residues. Germline V CDR1 and CDR2: MNHNY, SVGAGI (reference sequence). In DNA, the CDR3 is TGTGCCAGCAGTTACCAGGGTTCCTACAATGAGCAGTTCTTC. Protein product: CASSYQGSYNEQFF.

The chain has TRBV11-2 and TRBJ2-7, with 8 bases aligning to TRBD2. Trimming at V came to 5 bases and at J to 6 bases, leaving 15 bases not matched to a gene. CDR1 and CDR2 (germline): SGHAT, FQNNGV. The CDR3 runs to 16 residues. DNA of the CDR3: TGTGCCAGCAGCCCCCGGCTGGCGGGGGGAACAGCCGAGCAGTACTTC. Translation: CASSPRLAGGTAEQYF.

J is TRBJ2-6 and V is TRBV6-7; the D is unclear. TRBV6-7 is classed as an ORF, of uncertain function. There are 18 residues in the CDR3. V lost 5 bases, J lost 5 bases, and 22 bases lay in between. CDR3 coding DNA: TGTGCCAGCAGTCGCCGCAAGCGTATACAAAGTCGGGCCAACGTCCTGACTTTC. Translated, it gives CASSRRKRIQSRANVLTF.